This TCR beta chain derives from a study of cytomegalovirus exposure and HLA in healthy donors. CDR3 length: 14 amino acids. The V gene's germline CDR1 is SEHNR and CDR2 FQNEAQ (reference sequence). Deletions cut 5 bases from V and 7 bases from J, with 17 bases between. The count of this clone is one. Antigen unknown. Whole-study findings and limits: Sequencing likely generated an artifact that appeared as a cluster of highly shared sequence variants. It was only CMV serostatus that was available as immune exposure information. HLA alleles showed associations with roughly 17,000 TCR beta sequences in a later analysis, at a 0.05 false discovery rate.

Unrecorded immune exposure was likely among donors, who were nominally healthy when sampled. It was with 60 Vbeta and 13 Jbeta primers that the PCR ran. This table comes from immunoSEQ multiplex PCR, and its TCRdb copy is limited to in-frame clones, with some not included. The data contain 280,000 or so clones, around nine tenths of them seen just once; the ten biggest clones take up roughly 2.1%. The J gene is TRBJ1-1, the V gene TRBV7-9, with a weak D call TRBD1 (6 bases). Sequencing input: PBMCs. The clonotype originates from a woman between 18 and 29 years old in good health and CMV-seronegative. The DNA for the CDR3 is TGTGCCAGCAGCCGGCGTGGGGGGGGCGATGAAGCTTTCTTT. Translation: CASSRRGGGDEAFF.